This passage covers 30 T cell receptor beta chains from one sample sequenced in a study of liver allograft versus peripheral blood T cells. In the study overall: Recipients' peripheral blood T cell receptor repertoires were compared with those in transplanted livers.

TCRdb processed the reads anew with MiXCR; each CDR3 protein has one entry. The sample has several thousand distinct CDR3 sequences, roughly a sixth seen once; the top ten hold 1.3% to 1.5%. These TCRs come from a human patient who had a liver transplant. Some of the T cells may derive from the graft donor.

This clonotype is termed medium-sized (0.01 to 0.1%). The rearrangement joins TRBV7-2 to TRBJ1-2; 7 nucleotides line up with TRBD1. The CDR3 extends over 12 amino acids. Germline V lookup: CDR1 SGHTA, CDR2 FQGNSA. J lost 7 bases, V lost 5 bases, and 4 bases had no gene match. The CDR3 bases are TGTGCCAGCAGCCCTGGGACAGTTGGCTACACCTTC. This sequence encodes CASSPGTVGYTF.

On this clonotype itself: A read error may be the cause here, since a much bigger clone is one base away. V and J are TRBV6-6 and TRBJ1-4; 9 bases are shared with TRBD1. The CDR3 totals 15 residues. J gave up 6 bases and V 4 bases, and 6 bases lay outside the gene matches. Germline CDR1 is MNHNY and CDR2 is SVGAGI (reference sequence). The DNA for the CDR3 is TGTGCCAGCAGTTTACAGGGGGCGCTGGATGAAAAACTGTTTTTT. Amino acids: CASSLQGALDEKLFF.

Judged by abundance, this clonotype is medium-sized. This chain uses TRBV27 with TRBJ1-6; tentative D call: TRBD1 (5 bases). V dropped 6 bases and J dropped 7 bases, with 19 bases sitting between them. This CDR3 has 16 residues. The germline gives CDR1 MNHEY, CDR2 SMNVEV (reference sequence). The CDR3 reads CASSPRWGDGNSPLHF. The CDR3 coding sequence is TGTGCCAGCAGCCCGCGATGGGGGGACGGAAATTCACCCCTCCACTTT.

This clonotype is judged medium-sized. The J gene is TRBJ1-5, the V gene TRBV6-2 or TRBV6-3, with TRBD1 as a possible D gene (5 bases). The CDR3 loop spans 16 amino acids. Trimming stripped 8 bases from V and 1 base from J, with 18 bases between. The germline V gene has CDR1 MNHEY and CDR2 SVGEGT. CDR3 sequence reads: CASGGERGESNQPQHF. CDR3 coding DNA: TGTGCCAGCGGGGGGGAGAGAGGAGAGAGCAATCAGCCCCAGCATTTT.

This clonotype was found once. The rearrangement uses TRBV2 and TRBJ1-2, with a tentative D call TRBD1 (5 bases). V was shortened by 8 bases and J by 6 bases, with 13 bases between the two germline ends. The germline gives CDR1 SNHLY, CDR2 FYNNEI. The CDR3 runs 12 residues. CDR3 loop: CASGETAHGYTF. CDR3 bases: TGTGCCAGCGGGGAGACAGCACATGGCTACACCTTC.

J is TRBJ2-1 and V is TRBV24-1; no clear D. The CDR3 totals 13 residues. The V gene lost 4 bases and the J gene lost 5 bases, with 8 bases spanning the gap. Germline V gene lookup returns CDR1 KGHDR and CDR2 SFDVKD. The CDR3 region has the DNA TGTGCCACCAGTGAGAGCCGTAACAATGAGCAGTTCTTC. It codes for CATSESRNNEQFF.

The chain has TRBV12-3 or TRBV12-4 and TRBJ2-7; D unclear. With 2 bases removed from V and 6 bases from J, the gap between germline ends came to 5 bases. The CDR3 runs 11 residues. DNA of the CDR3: TGTGCCAGCAGTTTAAGCGTCGAGCAGTACTTC. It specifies CASSLSVEQYF.

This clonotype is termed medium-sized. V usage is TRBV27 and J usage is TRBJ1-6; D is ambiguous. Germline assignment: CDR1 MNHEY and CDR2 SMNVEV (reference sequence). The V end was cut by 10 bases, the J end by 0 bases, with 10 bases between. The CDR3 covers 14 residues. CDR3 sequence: CATAVSSYNSPLHF. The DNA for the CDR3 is TGTGCCACCGCCGTTAGCTCCTATAATTCACCCCTCCACTTT.

CDR3 nucleotides: TGTGCCAGCAGCCCCGGACAGTCCTATGGCTACACCTTC. Translated, it gives CASSPGQSYGYTF. V usage is TRBV7-2 and J usage is TRBJ1-2; TRBD1 might be the D (6 bases). CDR3 length equals 13 residues. V dropped 5 bases and J dropped 4 bases, with 11 bases sitting between them. Germline assignment: CDR1 SGHTA and CDR2 FQGNSA.

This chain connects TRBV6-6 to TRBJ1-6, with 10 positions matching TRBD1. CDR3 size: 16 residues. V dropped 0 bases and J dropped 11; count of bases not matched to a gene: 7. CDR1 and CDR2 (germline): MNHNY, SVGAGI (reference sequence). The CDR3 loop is CASSYSTGGAGPPLHF. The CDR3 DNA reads TGTGCCAGCAGTTACTCGACAGGGGGCGCAGGTCCACCCCTCCACTTT.

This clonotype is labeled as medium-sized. CDR3 nucleotide sequence: TGTGCCAGCAGCTCGCAAAAGTCGACAGGGAGGCTGGCTAATGAAAAACTGTTTTTT. This gives the protein CASSSQKSTGRLANEKLFF. The gene calls are TRBV11-2 and TRBJ1-4; 7 bases fit TRBD1. V lost 4 bases to trimming and J lost 3 bases; unmatched junction nucleotides: 17. Germline lookup yields CDR1 SGHAT and CDR2 FQNNGV. CDR3 length equals 19 residues.

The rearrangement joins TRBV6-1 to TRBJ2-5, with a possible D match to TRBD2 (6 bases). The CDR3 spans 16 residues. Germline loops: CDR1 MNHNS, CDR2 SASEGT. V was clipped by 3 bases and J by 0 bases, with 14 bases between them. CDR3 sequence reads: CASSDRGAGHQETQYF. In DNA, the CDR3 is TGTGCCAGCAGTGATCGGGGCGCGGGACACCAAGAGACCCAGTACTTC.

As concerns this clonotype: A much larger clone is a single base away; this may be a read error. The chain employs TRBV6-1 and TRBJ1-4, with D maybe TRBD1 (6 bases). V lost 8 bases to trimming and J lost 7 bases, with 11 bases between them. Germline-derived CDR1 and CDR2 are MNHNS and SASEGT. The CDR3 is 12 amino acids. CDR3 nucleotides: TGTGCCAGCGAGGGGGTTGGTGAAAAACTGTTTTTT. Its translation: CASEGVGEKLFF.

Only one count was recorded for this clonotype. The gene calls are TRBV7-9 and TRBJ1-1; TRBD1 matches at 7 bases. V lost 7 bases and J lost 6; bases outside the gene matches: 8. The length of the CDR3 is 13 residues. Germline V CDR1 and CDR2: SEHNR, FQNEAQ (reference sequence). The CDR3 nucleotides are TGTGCCAGCATCGCAACAGGGGTCGCTGAAGCTTTCTTT. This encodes CASIATGVAEAFF.

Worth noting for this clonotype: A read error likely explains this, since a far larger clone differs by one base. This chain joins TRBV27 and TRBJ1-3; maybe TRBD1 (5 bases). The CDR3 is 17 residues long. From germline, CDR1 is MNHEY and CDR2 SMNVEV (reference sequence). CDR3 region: CASSSPSGRNSGNTMYF. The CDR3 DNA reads TGTGCCAGCAGTTCTCCCTCGGGACGGAACTCTGGAAACACCATGTATTTT.

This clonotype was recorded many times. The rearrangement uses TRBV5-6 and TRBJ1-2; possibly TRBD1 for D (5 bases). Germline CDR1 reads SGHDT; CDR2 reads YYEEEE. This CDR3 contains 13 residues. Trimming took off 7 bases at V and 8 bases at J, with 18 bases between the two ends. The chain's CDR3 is CASQQDSYEGYTF. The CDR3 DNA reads TGTGCCAGCCAACAGGACTCCTATGAGGGCTACACCTTC.

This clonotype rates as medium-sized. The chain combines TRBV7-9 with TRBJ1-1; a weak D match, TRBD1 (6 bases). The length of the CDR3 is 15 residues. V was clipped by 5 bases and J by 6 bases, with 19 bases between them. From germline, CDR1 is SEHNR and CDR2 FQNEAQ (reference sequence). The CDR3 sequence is CASSPLQGREAEAFF. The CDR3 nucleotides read TGTGCCAGCAGCCCTCTACAGGGTCGGGAGGCTGAAGCTTTCTTT.

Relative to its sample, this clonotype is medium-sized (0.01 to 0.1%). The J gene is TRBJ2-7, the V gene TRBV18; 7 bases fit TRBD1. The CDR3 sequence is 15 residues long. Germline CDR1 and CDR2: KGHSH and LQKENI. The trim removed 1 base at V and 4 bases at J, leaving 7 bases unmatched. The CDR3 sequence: CASSPRRGWGYEQYF. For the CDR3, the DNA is TGTGCCAGCTCACCACGCAGGGGGTGGGGATACGAGCAGTACTTC.

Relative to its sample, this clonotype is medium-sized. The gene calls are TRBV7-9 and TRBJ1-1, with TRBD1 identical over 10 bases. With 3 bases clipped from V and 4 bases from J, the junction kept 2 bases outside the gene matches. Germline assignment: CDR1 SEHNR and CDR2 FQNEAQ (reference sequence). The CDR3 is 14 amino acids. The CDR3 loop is CASSFGQGGTEAFF. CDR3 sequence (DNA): TGTGCCAGCAGCTTCGGACAGGGGGGCACTGAAGCTTTCTTT.

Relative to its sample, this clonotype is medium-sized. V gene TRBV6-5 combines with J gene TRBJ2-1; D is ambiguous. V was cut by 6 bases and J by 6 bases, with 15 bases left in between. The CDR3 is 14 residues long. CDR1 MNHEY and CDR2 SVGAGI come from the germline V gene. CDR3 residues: CASRPDRVRNEQFF. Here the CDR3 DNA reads TGTGCCAGCAGACCCGATAGGGTCCGCAATGAGCAGTTCTTC.

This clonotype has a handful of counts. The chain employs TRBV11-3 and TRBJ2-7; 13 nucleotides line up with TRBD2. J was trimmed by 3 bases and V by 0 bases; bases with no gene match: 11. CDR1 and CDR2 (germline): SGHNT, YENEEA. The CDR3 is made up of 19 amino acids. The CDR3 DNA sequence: TGTGCCAGCAGCTTAGACGCCGGGACTAGCGGGGTTGGTTACTACGAGCAGTACTTC. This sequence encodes CASSLDAGTSGVGYYEQYF.

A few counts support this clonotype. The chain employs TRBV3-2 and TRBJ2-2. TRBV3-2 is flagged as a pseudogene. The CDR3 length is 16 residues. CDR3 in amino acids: CASPRRTNANTGELFF. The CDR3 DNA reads TGTGCCAGCCCGCGGCGGACCAACGCGAACACCGGGGAGCTGTTTTTT.

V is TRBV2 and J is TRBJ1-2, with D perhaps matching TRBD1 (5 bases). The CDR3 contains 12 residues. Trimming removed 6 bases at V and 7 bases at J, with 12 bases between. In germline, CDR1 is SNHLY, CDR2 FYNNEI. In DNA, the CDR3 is TGTGCCAGCAGGTCCGGGGGGGGTGGCTACACCTTC. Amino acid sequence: CASRSGGGGYTF.

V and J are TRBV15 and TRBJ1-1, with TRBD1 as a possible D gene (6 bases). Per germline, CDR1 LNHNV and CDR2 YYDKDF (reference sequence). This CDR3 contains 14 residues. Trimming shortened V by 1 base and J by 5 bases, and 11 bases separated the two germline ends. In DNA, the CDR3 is TGTGCCACCAGCAGAGCAGGGGAGGATACTGAAGCTTTCTTT. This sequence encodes CATSRAGEDTEAFF.

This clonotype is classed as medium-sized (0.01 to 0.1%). The CDR3 coding sequence is TGTGCCATCACCCCGGACAGGGAAAGGTATGGCTACACCTTC. Its translation: CAITPDRERYGYTF. The rearrangement links TRBV10-3 to TRBJ1-2; 8 bases fit TRBD1. The CDR3 spans 14 residues. The J segment lost 5 bases and the V segment lost 7 bases, leaving 9 bases of the junction unmatched. Germline V gives CDR1 ENHRY, CDR2 SYGVKD.

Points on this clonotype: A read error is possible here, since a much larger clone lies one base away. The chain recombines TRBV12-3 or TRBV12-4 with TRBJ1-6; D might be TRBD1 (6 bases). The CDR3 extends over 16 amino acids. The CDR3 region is CASSRDRSSNNSLLHF. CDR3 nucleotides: TGTGCCAGCAGCAGAGACAGGTCATCCAATAATTCACTCCTCCACTTT.

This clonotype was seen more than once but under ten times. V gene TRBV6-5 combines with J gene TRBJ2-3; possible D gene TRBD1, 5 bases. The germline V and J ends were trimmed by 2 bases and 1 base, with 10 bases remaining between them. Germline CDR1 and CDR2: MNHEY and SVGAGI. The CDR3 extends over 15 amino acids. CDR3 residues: CASSYRTTRTDTQYF. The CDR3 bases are TGTGCCAGCAGTTACCGGACAACCCGCACAGATACGCAGTATTTT.

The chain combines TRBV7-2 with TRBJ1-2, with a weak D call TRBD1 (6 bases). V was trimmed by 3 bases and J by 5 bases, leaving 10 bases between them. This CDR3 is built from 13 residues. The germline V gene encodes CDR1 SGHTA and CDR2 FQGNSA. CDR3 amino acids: CASSLDRTYGYTF. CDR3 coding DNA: TGTGCCAGCAGCTTGGACAGAACTTATGGCTACACCTTC.

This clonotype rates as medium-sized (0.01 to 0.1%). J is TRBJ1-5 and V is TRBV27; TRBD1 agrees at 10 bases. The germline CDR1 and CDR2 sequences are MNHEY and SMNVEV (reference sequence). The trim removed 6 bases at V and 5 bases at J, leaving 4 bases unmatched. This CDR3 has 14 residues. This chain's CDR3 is CASSSGQGDQPQHF. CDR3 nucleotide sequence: TGTGCCAGCAGCTCCGGACAGGGGGATCAGCCCCAGCATTTT.

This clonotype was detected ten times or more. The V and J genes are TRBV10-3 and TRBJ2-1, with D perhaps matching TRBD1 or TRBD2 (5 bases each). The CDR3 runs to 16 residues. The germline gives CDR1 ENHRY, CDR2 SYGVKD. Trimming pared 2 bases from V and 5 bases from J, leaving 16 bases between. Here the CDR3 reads CAISERDPTEHNEQFF. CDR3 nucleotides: TGTGCCATCAGTGAGAGGGACCCGACAGAACACAATGAGCAGTTCTTC.